These T cell receptor beta chains were read from a single sample in a study of blood T cell repertoires in COVID-19. TCRdb keeps only in-frame clones here, not all; method: immunoSEQ multiplex PCR. The sample includes almost 200,000 clones, around 79% of them seen just once. Sequencing was done on a sample of peripheral blood. These receptors were obtained from a woman in her thirties or forties with COVID-19, enrolled during active disease. The CDR3 runs from the conserved cysteine through the conserved F or W. D genes are given only for firm matches. Only some rows state a clone size, as once, few, many or a class for expanded clones.

size,J,V,D,CDR3,DNA
.,TRBJ2-5,TRBV9,.,CASSVGTIIQETQYF,TGTGCCAGCAGCGTAGGGACAATAATTCAAGAGACCCAGTACTTC
.,TRBJ2-3,TRBV7-9,.,CASSQRQAEDTQYF,TGTGCCAGCAGCCAGCGACAGGCGGAAGATACGCAGTATTTT
.,TRBJ1-1,TRBV2,TRBD1,CASSGAGGEAFF,TGTGCCAGCAGTGGAGCAGGGGGCGAAGCTTTCTTT
.,TRBJ2-7,TRBV3-1/TRBV3-2,.,CASSPRFIDEQYF,TGTGCCAGCAGCCCCAGGTTTATAGACGAGCAGTACTTC
.,TRBJ2-2,TRBV7-2,TRBD2,CASILAVNTGELFF,TGTGCCAGTATACTAGCGGTGAACACCGGGGAGCTGTTTTTT
.,TRBJ1-1,TRBV19,.,CASSISGGLNTEAFF,TGTGCCAGTAGTATCAGCGGGGGCCTGAACACTGAAGCTTTCTTT
.,TRBJ2-1,TRBV4-2,TRBD2,CASSPGLGDNEQFF,TGTGCCAGCAGCCCTGGACTAGGCGACAATGAGCAGTTCTTC
.,TRBJ1-2,TRBV10-2,TRBD1,CASSDRTGGNYGYTF,TGCGCCAGCAGCGACCGTACAGGGGGTAACTATGGCTACACCTTC
.,TRBJ2-5,TRBV5-5,.,CASNLLDQETQYF,TGTGCCAGCAACCTACTAGATCAAGAGACCCAGTACTTC
.,TRBJ1-2,TRBV12-3/TRBV12-4,.,CASSARGGYTF,TGTGCCAGCAGCGCCAGGGGTGGCTACACCTTC
.,TRBJ1-2,TRBV30,TRBD1,CAFRQGVGYTF,TGTGCCTTTAGACAGGGTGTTGGCTACACCTTC
few,TRBJ2-3,TRBV9,TRBD2,CASTDISGSGDTQYF,TGTGCCAGCACCGATATCAGCGGGAGTGGGGATACGCAGTATTTT
.,TRBJ1-2,TRBV4-1,TRBD1,CASTGGDYGYTF,TGCGCCAGTACAGGGGGGGACTATGGCTACACCTTC
.,TRBJ1-2,TRBV4-1,.,CASSHRFSAGGPTYGYTF,TGCGCCAGCAGCCATCGGTTCTCGGCGGGGGGTCCGACCTATGGCTACACCTTC
.,TRBJ2-5,TRBV18,.,CASSPLPPQWGGGETQYF,TGTGCCAGCTCACCCCTCCCCCCCCAGTGGGGGGGCGGGGAGACCCAGTACTTC
few,TRBJ2-7,TRBV29-1,TRBD1,CSVARPGQLYEQYF,TGCAGCGTCGCGAGGCCGGGACAGCTCTACGAGCAGTACTTC
.,TRBJ2-3,TRBV7-8,TRBD2,CASSFFITSGPQDTQYF,TGTGCCAGCAGCTTTTTTATTACTAGCGGTCCACAGGATACGCAGTATTTT
.,TRBJ1-1,TRBV3-1/TRBV3-2,TRBD1,CASSLGQGGNTEAFF,TGTGCCAGCAGCCTCGGACAGGGGGGGAACACTGAAGCTTTCTTT
.,TRBJ2-6,TRBV5-1,.,CASLDSSGANVLTF,TGCGCCAGCCTCGACAGCTCTGGGGCCAACGTCCTGACTTTC
.,TRBJ1-2,TRBV6-4,TRBD1,CASSDGEQGAQGYTF,TGTGCCAGCAGTGATGGGGAACAGGGGGCGCAGGGCTACACCTTC
.,TRBJ2-1,TRBV5-1,.,CASRLGVENEQFF,TGCGCCAGCAGGTTGGGGGTGGAGAATGAGCAGTTCTTC
few,TRBJ2-2,TRBV24-1,TRBD1,CATSDRGQGITGELFF,TGTGCCACCAGTGACCGGGGACAGGGGATCACCGGGGAGCTGTTTTTT
.,TRBJ2-7,TRBV7-2,.,CASTPGVCGSGRNEQYF,TGTGCCAGCACCCCCGGGGTATGCGGGTCAGGGAGGAACGAGCAGTACTTC
.,TRBJ2-3,TRBV19,.,CASSIDPRTDTQYF,TGTGCCAGTAGTATAGATCCTAGGACAGATACGCAGTATTTT
.,TRBJ1-1,TRBV19,.,CASNHVNTEAFF,TGTGCCAGTAATCATGTGAACACTGAAGCTTTCTTT
.,TRBJ1-1,TRBV7-9,.,CASSLTGNEAFF,TGTGCCAGCAGCTTGACAGGTAATGAAGCTTTCTTT
.,TRBJ2-4,TRBV4-1,.,CASSQTEYLAKNIQYF,TGCGCCAGCAGCCAAACAGAGTATCTAGCCAAAAACATTCAGTACTTC
.,TRBJ1-4,TRBV3-1/TRBV3-2,.,CASSPPTALNEKLFF,TGTGCCAGCAGCCCTCCGACAGCCTTAAATGAAAAACTGTTTTTT
.,TRBJ2-3,TRBV9,TRBD2,CASSAGASGNWGTDTQYF,TGTGCCAGCAGCGCAGGAGCTAGCGGGAACTGGGGCACAGATACGCAGTATTTT
once,TRBJ1-1,TRBV9,.,CASSAFGGTEAFF,TGTGCCAGCAGCGCCTTCGGGGGCACTGAAGCTTTCTTT
.,TRBJ2-7,TRBV19,TRBD2,CASSPLVGGNYEQYF,TGTGCCAGTAGTCCTCTCGTCGGGGGGAACTACGAGCAGTACTTC
.,TRBJ2-1,TRBV19,TRBD2,CASSFSGTPANEQFF,TGTGCCAGTAGTTTTAGCGGGACTCCAGCGAATGAGCAGTTCTTC
.,TRBJ1-1,TRBV2,.,CASSPQAGGRAFF,TGTGCCAGCAGTCCCCAGGCGGGCGGTCGAGCTTTCTTT
.,TRBJ2-3,TRBV7-2,.,CASSLASLRVLGTDTQYF,TGTGCCAGCAGCCTCGCCTCGTTGAGGGTTCTTGGGACAGATACGCAGTATTTT
few,TRBJ1-2,TRBV18,.,CASSPNPGPNYGYTF,TGTGCCAGCTCACCAAACCCTGGGCCTAACTATGGCTACACCTTC
.,TRBJ2-1,TRBV6-5,.,CASKQQGSGNEQFF,TGTGCCAGCAAGCAACAGGGATCTGGCAATGAGCAGTTCTTC
.,TRBJ1-6,TRBV4-3,.,CASSQNIGGDSPLHF,TGCGCCAGCAGCCAAAATATCGGGGGGGATTCACCCCTCCACTTT
.,TRBJ2-6,TRBV6-2/TRBV6-3,.,CASSYGSSGANVLTF,TGTGCCAGCAGTTACGGCAGCTCTGGGGCCAACGTCCTGACTTTC
.,TRBJ2-3,TRBV11-2,.,CASTPIERRASTDTQYF,TGTGCCAGCACTCCAATCGAGAGGAGGGCTAGCACAGATACGCAGTATTTT
.,TRBJ2-2,TRBV7-9,.,CASSPSEHTGELFF,TGTGCCAGCAGCCCGTCCGAGCACACCGGGGAGCTGTTTTTT
.,TRBJ2-7,TRBV9,.,CASSVTGEAYEQYF,TGTGCCAGCAGCGTAACTGGGGAGGCCTACGAGCAGTACTTC
.,TRBJ1-2,TRBV29-1,.,CSVEGQGGGYTF,TGCAGCGTTGAAGGGCAGGGAGGTGGCTACACCTTC
.,TRBJ2-1,TRBV19,.,CASGEGRPGVF,TGTGCCAGTGGCGAGGGGAGGCCGGGGGTCTTC
once,TRBJ1-3,TRBV18,TRBD1,CASSSTGTGGNTIYF,TGTGCCAGCTCATCCACCGGGACAGGCGGAAACACCATATATTTT
.,TRBJ2-7,TRBV5-1,TRBD2,CASSLFPFGTSAYEQYF,TGCGCCAGCAGCTTGTTTCCCTTCGGGACTAGCGCCTACGAGCAGTACTTC
.,TRBJ2-7,TRBV11-2,TRBD2,CASSLDWEGIYEQYF,TGTGCCAGCAGCTTAGACTGGGAGGGAATCTACGAGCAGTACTTC
.,TRBJ2-2,TRBV3-1/TRBV3-2,.,CASTAGSGTGELFF,TGTGCCAGTACGGCAGGGAGCGGGACCGGGGAGCTGTTTTTT
few,TRBJ2-7,TRBV3-1/TRBV3-2,TRBD1,CASSPGQGAQYF,TGTGCCAGCAGCCCCGGACAGGGCGCGCAGTACTTC
many,TRBJ2-5,TRBV27,.,CASTVNRDTETQYF,TGTGCCAGCACGGTCAACAGGGATACTGAGACCCAGTACTTC
few,TRBJ1-6,TRBV3-1/TRBV3-2,TRBD1,CASSLGSGTGNSPLHF,TGTGCCAGCAGTCTCGGAAGCGGGACAGGGAATTCACCCCTCCACTTT
.,TRBJ2-5,TRBV5-1,TRBD2,CASSLSGSSETQYF,TGCGCCAGCAGCTTGAGCGGGAGTTCGGAGACCCAGTACTTC
.,TRBJ1-1,TRBV12-3/TRBV12-4,.,CASSLQGFTEAFF,TGTGCCAGCAGTTTACAGGGGTTCACTGAAGCTTTCTTT
.,TRBJ1-1,TRBV5-1,TRBD1,CASKRTGGASTEAFF,TGCGCCAGCAAAAGGACAGGGGGCGCATCCACTGAAGCTTTCTTT